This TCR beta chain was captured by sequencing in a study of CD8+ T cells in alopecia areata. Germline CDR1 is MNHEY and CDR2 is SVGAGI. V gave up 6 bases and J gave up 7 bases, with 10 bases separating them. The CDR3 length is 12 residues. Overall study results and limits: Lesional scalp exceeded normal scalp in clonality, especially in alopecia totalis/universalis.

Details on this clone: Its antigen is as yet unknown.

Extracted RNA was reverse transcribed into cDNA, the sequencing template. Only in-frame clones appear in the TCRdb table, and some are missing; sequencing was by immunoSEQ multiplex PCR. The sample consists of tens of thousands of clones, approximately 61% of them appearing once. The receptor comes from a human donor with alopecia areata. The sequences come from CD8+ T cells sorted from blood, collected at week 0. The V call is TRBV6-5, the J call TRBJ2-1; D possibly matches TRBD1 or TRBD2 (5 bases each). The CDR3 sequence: CASSQRGNEQFF. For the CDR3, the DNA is TGTGCCAGCAGCCAGAGGGGAAATGAGCAGTTCTTC.